The present T cell receptor beta chain was sequenced within a study of identical twins' blood T cells. Study in general: About 50 million reads came from around twelve libraries, six alpha, six beta.

Each TCR cDNA library carried sample-specific barcodes on both ends. Using its own MiXCR run on the 5' RACE reads, TCRdb lists one record per CDR3 protein. The sample lists a few hundred thousand distinct CDR3 sequences, 28% seen once, with roughly 5.5% in the top ten. Six healthy women, forming three identical twin pairs, donated samples. The CDR3 covers 15 residues. Germline values: CDR1 MDHEN, CDR2 SYDVKM. Trimming took 7 bases from V and 9 from J; bases not matched to a gene: 12. This clonotype was seen only a few times. Its antigen remains unidentified. Overall study results and limits: Environmental influences on twin similarity could not be excluded.

This sequence originates from a woman between 18 and 55 years old in good health. The material sequenced was PBMCs. The chain joins TRBV28 to TRBJ1-6, with TRBD1 identical over 7 bases. CDR3 protein: CASTDGGNRGSPLHF. For the CDR3, the DNA is TGTGCCAGCACGGATGGAGGAAACAGGGGTTCACCCCTCCACTTT.